This TCR beta chain is from a study of blood T cell repertoires in COVID-19. For the study at large: The origin of the acute and convalescent COVID-19 samples was the United States, Italy and Spain. T cells, B-cell-depleted T cells, or PBMCs provided the cDNA or gDNA that served as material.

Germline assignment: CDR1 SGDLS and CDR2 YYNGEE. Trimming took off 0 bases at V and 0 bases at J, with 9 bases between the two ends. The CDR3 consists of 16 residues. In the study's own analysis: Reference gene primer amplification gave nucleated cell count estimates. Data came from immunoSEQ multiplex PCR; TCRdb stores just in-frame clones and leaves some out. V and J calls and clone size are as listed in that table; D and trimming were resolved from the DNA. The data hold some 250,000 clones, with about 85% observed a single time. The sample comprised peripheral blood. The J gene is TRBJ1-4, the V gene TRBV9; D is unresolved. This receptor was identified in a man aged 55 to 70 who had recovered from COVID-19. The CDR3 bases are TGTGCCAGCAGCGTAGATTACAGTACAACTAATGAAAAACTGTTTTTT. Translation: CASSVDYSTTNEKLFF.